This passage covers 27 T cell receptor beta chains from one sample sequenced in a study of blood T cells in healthy people across ages. The authors ran a second PCR of 7 to 11 cycles using a sample-barcoded 5' primer and a J-beta primer mix. TCRdb used MiXCR to reprocess the 5' RACE reads, holding one entry per CDR3 protein. Here the sample spans hundreds of thousands of distinct CDR3 sequences, roughly 21% being singletons. Specimen: blood. The receptors come from a man in his 70s in good health.

This clonotype has more than one count but fewer than ten. The chain has TRBV6-2 or TRBV6-3 and TRBJ2-7; TRBD1 matches 9 bases. Germline lookup yields CDR1 MNHEY and CDR2 SVGEGT. The J segment lost 3 bases and the V segment lost 7 bases, leaving 10 bases of the junction unmatched. The CDR3 has 15 amino acids. CDR3 nucleotide sequence: TGTGCCAGCACGATCCTCCGGGACAGGGTCTACGAGCAGTACTTC. Translated: CASTILRDRVYEQYF.

This clonotype was observed a handful of times. Its ends do not fully match the called genes, so a read error is possible. This chain links TRBV4-1 with TRBJ2-5; the match to TRBD1 covers 10 bases. Germline assignment: CDR1 MGHRA and CDR2 YSYEKL. The CDR3 is made up of 17 amino acids. The CDR3 nucleotides are TGCGCCAGCAACCAAGGCTCCGGGACAGGGGCTCAAGAGACCCAGTACTTC. Translation gives CASNQGSGTGAQETQYF.

The V and J genes are TRBV7-9 and TRBJ1-1; TRBD1 matches 7 bases. The CDR3 runs 13 residues. Germline V gives CDR1 SEHNR, CDR2 FQNEAQ (reference sequence). J was trimmed by 7 bases and V by 1 base; bases with no gene match: 3. This chain's CDR3 is CASSLGGQLEAFF. CDR3 DNA sequence: TGTGCCAGCAGCTTAGGGGGACAGCTTGAAGCTTTCTTT.

CDR3 sequence (DNA): TGTGCCAGCAGCTTCGTAACGGGGACAGAAGAGACCCAGTACTTC. Amino acids: CASSFVTGTEETQYF. The genes are TRBV7-9 and TRBJ2-5, with TRBD1 identical over 7 bases. Per the germline V gene, CDR1 is SEHNR and CDR2 is FQNEAQ (reference sequence). There are 15 residues in the CDR3. Germline trimming cut 3 bases from V and 3 bases from J; bases unmatched to any gene: 7.

A few counts support this clonotype. V usage is TRBV20-1 and J usage is TRBJ1-1; 7 positions match TRBD1. From germline, CDR1 is DFQATT and CDR2 SNEGSKA (reference sequence). Unmatched junction bases numbered 7, after V lost 4 bases and J lost 2 bases. CDR3 size: 14 residues. CDR3 DNA sequence: TGCAGTGCTAACCTCAGGGGGTACAACACTGAAGCTTTCTTT. Its translation is CSANLRGYNTEAFF.

This clonotype was observed many times. This chain uses TRBV2 with TRBJ1-1; D is possibly TRBD1 (6 bases). The V end was cut by 5 bases, the J end by 3 bases, with 13 bases between. The germline CDR1 and CDR2 sequences are SNHLY and FYNNEI. The CDR3 length is 14 residues. The CDR3 DNA reads as TGTGCCAGCAGTTTCGGGACATACGACACTGAAGCTTTCTTT. The encoded protein is CASSFGTYDTEAFF.

This clonotype was counted a few times. The chain joins TRBV10-3 to TRBJ2-3; tentatively, D is TRBD1 or TRBD2 (5 bases each). Trimming removed 7 bases from V and 2 bases from J, with 10 bases in between. In germline, CDR1 is ENHRY, CDR2 SYGVKD. The CDR3 sequence is 13 residues long. DNA for the CDR3: TGTGCCATCAAGCCGGGACCCACAGATACGCAGTATTTT. It translates to CAIKPGPTDTQYF.

In its sample, this clonotype was seen a few times. No DNA is shown, since the ends of the CDR3 on it are uncertain; the CDR3 is the one TCRdb lists. The CDR3 loop is CSVAWGTEASF. This chain links TRBV29-1 with TRBJ1-1. The V gene's germline CDR1 is SQVTM and CDR2 ANQGSEA. The CDR3 spans 11 amino acids, including both terminal residues.

This clonotype was counted at least ten times. This sequence joins TRBV20-1 and TRBJ2-5; D not resolved. The CDR3 is 13 residues long. The germline CDR1 and CDR2 sequences are DFQATT and SNEGSKA (reference sequence). V shed 2 bases and J shed 0 bases, with 7 bases lying between them. CDR3 loop: CSARHRYQETQYF. The DNA for the CDR3 is TGCAGTGCTAGACACCGGTACCAAGAGACCCAGTACTTC.

This clonotype was seen a few times. The chain has TRBV29-1 and TRBJ1-2; no reliable D call. The CDR3 covers 13 residues. In germline, CDR1 is SQVTM, CDR2 ANQGSEA. V shed 3 bases and J shed 4 bases, with 12 bases lying between them. CDR3 loop: CSVDTGAFYGYTF. The CDR3 region has the DNA TGCAGCGTTGATACGGGTGCCTTCTATGGCTACACCTTC.

This clonotype was counted only a few times. The chain has TRBV3-1 and TRBJ2-5; 7 bases line up with TRBD2. TRBJ2-7 matches the DNA end more closely, so the J call is doubtful. The CDR3 covers 14 residues. Per the germline V gene, CDR1 is LGHDT and CDR2 is YNNKEL (reference sequence). The CDR3 bases are TGTGCCAGCAGCCCCGGGACTATCTCCTACGAGCAGTACTTC. Amino acids: CASSPGTISYEQYF.

This clonotype was observed a few times. The chain has TRBV7-3 and TRBJ2-7; TRBD2 might be the D (5 bases). The CDR3 length is 14 residues. The germline V gene has CDR1 SGHTA and CDR2 FQGTGA. The V and J ends lost 6 bases and 3 bases respectively, with 15 bases between them. The CDR3 DNA is TGTGCCAGCAGGATACCCGTAGACTACTACGAGCAGTACTTC. This sequence encodes CASRIPVDYYEQYF. Variable domain in full (rest from reference TRBV7-3 and TRBJ2-7): GAGVSQTPSNKVTEKGKYVELRCDPISGHTALYWYRQSLGQGPEFLIYFQGTGAADDSGLPNDRFFAVRPEGSVSTLKIQRTERGDSAVYLCASRIPVDYYEQYFGPGTRLTVT.

This sequence joins TRBV7-9 and TRBJ2-5; D ambiguous. The J call may be faulty, since TRBJ2-1 better matches the DNA end. CDR1 and CDR2 from the germline V gene are SEHNR and FQNEAQ (reference sequence). CDR3 length equals 12 residues. CDR3 region: CASSLGEPLQFF. The CDR3 region has the DNA TGTGCCAGCAGCTTAGGCGAGCCATTGCAGTTCTTC.

The chain uses TRBV11-2 and TRBJ2-6; D is unclear. V was trimmed by 0 bases and J by 0 bases, leaving 9 bases between them. The CDR3 spans 17 residues. Germline V lookup: CDR1 SGHAT, CDR2 FQNNGV. CDR3 region: CASSLDIRASGANVLTF. CDR3 nucleotides: TGTGCCAGCAGCTTAGATATAAGGGCCTCTGGGGCCAACGTCCTGACTTTC.

The chain has TRBV5-5 and TRBJ2-5; tentatively, D is TRBD2 (6 bases). Germline loops: CDR1 SGHKS, CDR2 YYEKEE (reference sequence). The CDR3 has 14 amino acids. Here the CDR3 DNA reads TGTGTCGGCAGCTTGGGAGGTGGTGAAGAGACCCAGTACTTC. Its protein is CVGSLGGGEETQYF.

The chain has TRBV5-1 and TRBJ2-7; D is unresolved. CDR1 SGHRS and CDR2 YFSETQ come from the germline V gene. The V end was cut by 3 bases, the J end by 2 bases, with 9 bases between. The CDR3 has 13 residues. This CDR3 is CASSSSFTYEQYF. DNA for the CDR3: TGCGCCAGCAGCTCATCATTCACCTACGAGCAGTACTTC.

V usage is TRBV2 and J usage is TRBJ2-1; D call uncertain. Germline loops: CDR1 SNHLY, CDR2 FYNNEI. Trimming left V 8 bases short and J 4 bases short, with 21 bases between. The length of the CDR3 is 16 residues. The CDR3 sequence is CASLGLSTPLYNEQFF. CDR3 DNA: TGTGCCAGCTTAGGCCTCTCAACCCCCTTGTACAATGAGCAGTTCTTC.

This clonotype was observed a handful of times. The chain is built from TRBV12-3 or TRBV12-4 and TRBJ2-4; D gene uncertain. The CDR3 length is 15 residues. Trimming left V 6 bases short and J 0 bases short, with 12 bases between. The CDR3 loop reads CASSPVGLAKNIQYF. The CDR3, as DNA: TGTGCCAGCAGCCCAGTTGGTTTAGCCAAAAACATTCAGTACTTC.

With regard to this clonotype: The germline gene is not matched at one end of the junction; a read error may be the cause. The chain carries TRBV29-1 and TRBJ2-7, with D tentatively TRBD1 (8 bases). This CDR3 comprises 13 residues. The germline V gene has CDR1 SQVTM and CDR2 ANQGSEA. The CDR3 region is CSVNRGGSHEQYF. As DNA, the CDR3 is TGCAGCGTTAACAGGGGGGGCTCCCACGAGCAGTACTTC.

On this clonotype: Given a much more abundant clone one base away, this may be a read error. The rearrangement uses TRBV6-2 or TRBV6-3 and TRBJ1-4; D gene uncertain. Trimming took 6 bases from V and 6 from J, leaving 5 bases between them. The CDR3 has 11 residues. Germline lookup yields CDR1 MNHEY and CDR2 SVGEGT. This CDR3 is CASSRDEKLFF. CDR3 DNA sequence: TGTGCCAGCAGCCGAGATGAAAAACTGTTTTTT.

This chain links TRBV18 with TRBJ2-7, with 7 bases lining up with TRBD2. Losses at the gene ends were 3 bases for V and 5 bases for J; bases not matched to a gene: 4. The germline V gene encodes CDR1 KGHSH and CDR2 LQKENI. This CDR3 has 13 amino acids. This CDR3 reads CASSPGGVNEQYF. The DNA of the CDR3 is TGTGCCAGCTCACCGGGAGGGGTTAACGAGCAGTACTTC.

The rearrangement uses TRBV20-1 and TRBJ2-5; no clear D gene. The CDR3 length is 14 residues. With 0 bases removed from V and 5 bases from J, the gap between germline ends came to 13 bases. Germline V gene lookup returns CDR1 DFQATT and CDR2 SNEGSKA (reference sequence). The CDR3 here is CSARDVVIQETQYF. The CDR3 DNA reads TGCAGTGCTAGAGATGTAGTGATTCAGGAGACCCAGTACTTC.

The table lists this clonotype with many counts. The CDR3 sequence: CSVSGGEETQYF. CDR3 nucleotides: TGCAGCGTTAGTGGAGGGGAAGAGACCCAGTACTTC. The chain links TRBV29-1 to TRBJ2-5; D may be TRBD2 (6 bases). Between the trimmed V and J ends, which lost 5 bases and 3 bases, there was a span of 10 bases. The CDR3 runs 12 residues. From germline, CDR1 is SQVTM and CDR2 ANQGSEA.

This clonotype was observed a handful of times. The chain joins TRBV5-1 to TRBJ1-2; D gene ambiguous. The CDR3 extends over 12 amino acids. The germline V gene has CDR1 SGHRS and CDR2 YFSETQ. V was pared by 3 bases and J by 8 bases, with 11 bases between. CDR3 amino acids: CASSSGSSGYTF. CDR3 coding DNA: TGCGCCAGCAGCTCGGGGTCCAGCGGCTACACCTTC.

The rearrangement joins TRBV27 to TRBJ2-5; maybe TRBD1 (6 bases). Germline V gene sequence: CDR1 MNHEY, CDR2 SMNVEV (reference sequence). The CDR3 consists of 15 residues. Trimming removed 0 bases at V and 4 bases at J, with 12 bases between. This chain's CDR3 is CASSLSTGRGETQYF. The CDR3 DNA sequence: TGTGCCAGCAGTTTATCAACAGGGAGAGGAGAGACCCAGTACTTC.

As concerns this clonotype: A read error is possible here, since a much larger clone lies one base away. The chain recombines TRBV7-9 with TRBJ1-1; 7 nucleotides match TRBD1. CDR1 is SEHNR and CDR2 is FQNEAQ in the germline V gene (reference sequence). This CDR3 has 14 residues. Germline trimming cut 10 bases from V and 5 bases from J; bases unmatched to any gene: 13. CDR3 bases: TGTGCCAACAGTTTCAGGGGGGACGGGACTGAAGCTTTCTTT. Translation gives CANSFRGDGTEAFF.

As for this clonotype: One end of the junction is discordant with germline, which a read error may explain. J is TRBJ2-3 and V is TRBV27; 7 nucleotides align to TRBD2. CDR3 size: 16 residues. Per germline, CDR1 MNHEY and CDR2 SMNVEV (reference sequence). For the CDR3, the DNA is TGTGCCGGCAGTTTAGGAGGACTGCTAGCGGTAGATATGCAGTATTTT. It specifies CAGSLGGLLAVDMQYF.